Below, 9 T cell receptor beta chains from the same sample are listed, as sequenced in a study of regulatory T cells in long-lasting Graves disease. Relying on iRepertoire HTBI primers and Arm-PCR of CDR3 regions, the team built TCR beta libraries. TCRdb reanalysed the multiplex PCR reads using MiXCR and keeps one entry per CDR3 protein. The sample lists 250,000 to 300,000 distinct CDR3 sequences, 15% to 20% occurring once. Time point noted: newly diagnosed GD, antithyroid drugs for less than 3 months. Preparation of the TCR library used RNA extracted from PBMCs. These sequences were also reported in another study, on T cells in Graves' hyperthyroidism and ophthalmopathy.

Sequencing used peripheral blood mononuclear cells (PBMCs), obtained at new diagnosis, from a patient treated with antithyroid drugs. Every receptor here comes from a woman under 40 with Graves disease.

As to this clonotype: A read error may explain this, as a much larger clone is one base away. This CDR3 reads CVSSPTGSEKTQYF. Written as DNA, the CDR3 is TGTGTCAGCAGTCCTACGGGCTCCGAAAAGACCCAGTACTTC. This chain uses TRBV6-2 or TRBV6-3 with TRBJ2-5; D gene uncertain. Germline-derived CDR1 and CDR2 are MNHEY and SVGEGT. The CDR3 runs to 14 residues.

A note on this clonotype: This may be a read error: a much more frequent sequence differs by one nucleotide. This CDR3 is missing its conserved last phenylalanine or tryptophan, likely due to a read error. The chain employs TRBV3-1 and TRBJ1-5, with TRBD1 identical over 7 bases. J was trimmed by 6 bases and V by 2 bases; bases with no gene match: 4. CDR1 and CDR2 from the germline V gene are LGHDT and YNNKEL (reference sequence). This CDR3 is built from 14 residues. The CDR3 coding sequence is TGTGCCAGCAGCCAACTAGGGGGCTCTCAGCCCCAGCATTTA. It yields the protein CASSQLGGSQPQHL.

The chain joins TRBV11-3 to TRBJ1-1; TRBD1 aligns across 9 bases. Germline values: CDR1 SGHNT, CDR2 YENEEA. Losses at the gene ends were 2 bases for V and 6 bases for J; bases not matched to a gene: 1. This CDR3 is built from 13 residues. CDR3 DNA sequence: TGTGCCAGCAGCTTATGGGACAGGGCTGAAGCTTTCTTT. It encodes CASSLWDRAEAFF. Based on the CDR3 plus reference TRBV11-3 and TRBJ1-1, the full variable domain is EAGVVQSPRYKIIEKKQPVAFWCNPISGHNTLYWYLQNLGQGPELLIRYENEEAVDDSQLPKDRFSAERLKGVDSTLKIQPAELGDSAVYLCASSLWDRAEAFFGQGTRLTVV.

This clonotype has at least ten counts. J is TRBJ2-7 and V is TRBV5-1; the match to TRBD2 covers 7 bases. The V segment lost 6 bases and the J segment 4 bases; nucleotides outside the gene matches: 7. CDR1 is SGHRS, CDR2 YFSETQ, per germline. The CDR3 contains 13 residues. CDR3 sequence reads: CASTSGLEYEQYF. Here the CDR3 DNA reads TGCGCCAGCACGTCAGGACTAGAGTACGAGCAGTACTTC.

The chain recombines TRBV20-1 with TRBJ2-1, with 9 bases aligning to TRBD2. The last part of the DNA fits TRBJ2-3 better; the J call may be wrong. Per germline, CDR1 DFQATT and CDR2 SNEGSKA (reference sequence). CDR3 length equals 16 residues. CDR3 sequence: CSARGDSGGQGDTQYF. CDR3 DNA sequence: TGCAGTGCTAGAGGAGACAGCGGGGGGCAGGGAGATACGCAGTATTTT.

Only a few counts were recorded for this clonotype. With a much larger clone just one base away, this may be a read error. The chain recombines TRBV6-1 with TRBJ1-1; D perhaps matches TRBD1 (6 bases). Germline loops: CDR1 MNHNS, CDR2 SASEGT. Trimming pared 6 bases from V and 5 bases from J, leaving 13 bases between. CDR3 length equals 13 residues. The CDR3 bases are TGTGCCAGCAGGAGACGGGGGGCTACTGAAGCTTTCTTT. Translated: CASRRRGATEAFF.

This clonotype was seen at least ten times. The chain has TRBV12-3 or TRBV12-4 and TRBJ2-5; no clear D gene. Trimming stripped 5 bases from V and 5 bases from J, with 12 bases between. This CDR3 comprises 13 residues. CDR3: CASSVFPLETQYF. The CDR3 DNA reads TGTGCCAGCAGTGTTTTCCCTTTGGAGACCCAGTACTTC.

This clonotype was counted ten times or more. The CDR3 nucleotides are TGTGCCAGCAGTTTACTAGCGGGGGTGAACACCGGGGAGCTGTTTTTT. Its translation is CASSLLAGVNTGELFF. The chain uses TRBV5-5 and TRBJ2-2; 11 bases match TRBD2. V trimming: 5 bases; J trimming: 1 base; junction bases outside the gene matches: 4. The CDR3 runs to 16 residues. In germline, CDR1 is SGHKS, CDR2 YYEKEE (reference sequence). Drawing the rest from reference TRBV5-5 and TRBJ2-2, the complete variable domain is DAGVTQSPTHLIKTRGQQVTLRCSPISGHKSVSWYQQVLGQGPQFIFQYYEKEERGRGNFPDRFSARQFPNYSSELNVNALLLGDSALYLCASSLLAGVNTGELFFGEGSRLTVL.

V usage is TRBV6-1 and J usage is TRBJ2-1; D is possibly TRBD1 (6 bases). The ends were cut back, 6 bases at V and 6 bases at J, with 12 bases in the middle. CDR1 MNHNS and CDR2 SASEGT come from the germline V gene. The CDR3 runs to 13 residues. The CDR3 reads CASRDRTFNEQFF. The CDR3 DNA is TGTGCCAGCAGGGACAGAACATTCAATGAGCAGTTCTTC.